This TCR beta chain was retrieved from a study of graft-versus-host responses after intestinal transplantation. Profiling relied on immunoSEQ multiplex PCR, and the TCRdb table lists in-frame clones only, not all of them. Of fewer than 15,000 clones listed, 84% are singletons. With V trimmed by 4 bases and J by 3 bases, 5 bases remained unmatched. Germline V gene lookup returns CDR1 LNHDA and CDR2 SQIVND (reference sequence). CDR3 length: 15 residues. The sample consisted of PBMCs, taken after intestinal transplantation. This sequence was found in a human patient who received an intestinal transplant, so some T cells may come from the graft donor. V usage is TRBV19 and J usage is TRBJ2-7, with 11 nucleotides matching TRBD2. The chain's CDR3 is CASSTTSGDLYEQYF. CDR3 in DNA: TGTGCCAGTAGTACGACTAGCGGGGATCTCTACGAGCAGTACTTC.